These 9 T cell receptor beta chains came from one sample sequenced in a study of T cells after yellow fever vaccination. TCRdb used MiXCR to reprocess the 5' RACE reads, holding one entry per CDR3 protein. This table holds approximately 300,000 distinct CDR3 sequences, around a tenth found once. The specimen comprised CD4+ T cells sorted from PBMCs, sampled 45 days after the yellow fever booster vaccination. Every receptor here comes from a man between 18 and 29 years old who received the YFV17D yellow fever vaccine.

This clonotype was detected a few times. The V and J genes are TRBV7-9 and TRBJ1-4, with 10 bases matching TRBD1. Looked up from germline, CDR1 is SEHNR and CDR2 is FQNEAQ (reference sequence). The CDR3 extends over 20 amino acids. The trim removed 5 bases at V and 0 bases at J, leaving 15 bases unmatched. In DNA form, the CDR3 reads TGTGCCAGCAGCCCCTTTTGGGACAGGGGTTCACGTGCAACTAATGAAAAACTGTTTTTT. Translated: CASSPFWDRGSRATNEKLFF.

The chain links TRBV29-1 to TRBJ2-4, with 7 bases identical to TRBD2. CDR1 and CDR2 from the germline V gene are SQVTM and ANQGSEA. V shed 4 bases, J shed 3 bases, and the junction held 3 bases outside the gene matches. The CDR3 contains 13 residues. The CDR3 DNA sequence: TGCAGCGTTGTTGGGGGGGACAAAAACATTCAGTACTTC. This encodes CSVVGGDKNIQYF.

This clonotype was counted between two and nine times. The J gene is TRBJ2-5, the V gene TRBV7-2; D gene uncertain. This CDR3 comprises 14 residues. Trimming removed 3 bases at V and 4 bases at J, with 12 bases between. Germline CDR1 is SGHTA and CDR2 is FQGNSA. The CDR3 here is CASSFTELGETQYF. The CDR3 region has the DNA TGTGCCAGCAGCTTTACAGAACTGGGAGAGACCCAGTACTTC.

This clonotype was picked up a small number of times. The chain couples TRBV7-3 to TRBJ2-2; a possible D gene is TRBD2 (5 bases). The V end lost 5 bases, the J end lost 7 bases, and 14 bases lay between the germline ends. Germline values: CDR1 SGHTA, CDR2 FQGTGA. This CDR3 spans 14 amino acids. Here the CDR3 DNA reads TGTGCCAGCAGCCCATCTAGCAGCATCGGGGAGCTGTTTTTT. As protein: CASSPSSSIGELFF.

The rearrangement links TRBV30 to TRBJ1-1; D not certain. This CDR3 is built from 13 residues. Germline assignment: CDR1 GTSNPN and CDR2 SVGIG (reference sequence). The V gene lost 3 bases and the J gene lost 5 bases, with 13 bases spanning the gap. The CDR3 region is CAWSRQERTEAFF. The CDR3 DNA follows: TGTGCCTGGAGCCGGCAGGAAAGGACTGAAGCTTTCTTT.

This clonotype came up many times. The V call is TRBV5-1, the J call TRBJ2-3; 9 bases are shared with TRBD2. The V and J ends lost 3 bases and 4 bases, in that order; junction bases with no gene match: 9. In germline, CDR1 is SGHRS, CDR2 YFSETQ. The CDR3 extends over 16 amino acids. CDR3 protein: CASSSGGVAGADTQYF. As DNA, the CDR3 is TGCGCCAGCAGCTCCGGAGGGGTAGCGGGGGCAGATACGCAGTATTTT.

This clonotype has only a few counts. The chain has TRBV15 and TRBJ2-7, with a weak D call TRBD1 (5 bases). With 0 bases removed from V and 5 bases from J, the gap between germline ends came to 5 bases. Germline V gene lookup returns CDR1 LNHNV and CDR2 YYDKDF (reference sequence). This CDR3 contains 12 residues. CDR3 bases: TGTGCCACCAGCAGAGACAGGGACGAGCAGTACGTC. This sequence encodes CATSRDRDEQYV.

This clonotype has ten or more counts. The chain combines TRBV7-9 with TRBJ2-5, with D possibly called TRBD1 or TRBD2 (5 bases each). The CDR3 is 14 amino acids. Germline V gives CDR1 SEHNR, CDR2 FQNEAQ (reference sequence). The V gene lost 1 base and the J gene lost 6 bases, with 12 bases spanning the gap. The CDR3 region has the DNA TGTGCCAGCAGCTTAGGTCAGGGAGACCAGACCCAGTACTTC. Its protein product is CASSLGQGDQTQYF.

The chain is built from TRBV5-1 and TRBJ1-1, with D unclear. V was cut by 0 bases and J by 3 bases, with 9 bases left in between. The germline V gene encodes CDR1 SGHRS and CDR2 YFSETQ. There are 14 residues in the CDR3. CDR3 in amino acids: CASSLVAADTEAFF. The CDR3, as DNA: TGCGCCAGCAGCTTGGTGGCCGCGGACACTGAAGCTTTCTTT.